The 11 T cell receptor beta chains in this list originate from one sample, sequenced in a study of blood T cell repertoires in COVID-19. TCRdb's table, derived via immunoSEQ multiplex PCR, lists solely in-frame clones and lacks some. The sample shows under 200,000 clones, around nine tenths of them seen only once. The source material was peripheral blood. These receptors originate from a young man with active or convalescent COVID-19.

The CDR3 spells CAWSVGLATYEQYF. The CDR3 DNA sequence: TGTGCCTGGAGTGTAGGACTAGCTACCTACGAGCAGTACTTC. The V gene is TRBV30, the J gene TRBJ2-7, with 8 positions matching TRBD2. Germline CDR1 and CDR2: GTSNPN and SVGIG (reference sequence). This CDR3 has 14 amino acids. The junction had 3 bases not matched to a gene; V was cut back by 0 bases and J by 2 bases.

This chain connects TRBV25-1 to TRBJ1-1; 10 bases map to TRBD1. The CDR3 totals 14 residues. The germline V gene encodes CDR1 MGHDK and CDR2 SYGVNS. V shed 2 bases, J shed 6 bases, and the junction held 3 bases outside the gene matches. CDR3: CASSEGDRGPEAFF. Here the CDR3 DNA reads TGTGCCAGCAGTGAAGGGGACAGGGGCCCTGAAGCTTTCTTT.

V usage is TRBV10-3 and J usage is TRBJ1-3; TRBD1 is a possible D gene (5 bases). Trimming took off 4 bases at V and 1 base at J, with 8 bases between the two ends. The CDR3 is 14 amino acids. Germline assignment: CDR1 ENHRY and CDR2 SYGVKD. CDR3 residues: CAISGTGSGNTIYF. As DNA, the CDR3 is TGTGCCATCAGTGGTACAGGTTCTGGAAACACCATATATTTT.

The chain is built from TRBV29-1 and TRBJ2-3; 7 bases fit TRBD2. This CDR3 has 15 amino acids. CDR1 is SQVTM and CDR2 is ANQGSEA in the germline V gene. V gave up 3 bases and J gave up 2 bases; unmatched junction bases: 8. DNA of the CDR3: TGCAGCGTTGATGATCAGCGGGGCTTCACAGATACGCAGTATTTT. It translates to CSVDDQRGFTDTQYF.

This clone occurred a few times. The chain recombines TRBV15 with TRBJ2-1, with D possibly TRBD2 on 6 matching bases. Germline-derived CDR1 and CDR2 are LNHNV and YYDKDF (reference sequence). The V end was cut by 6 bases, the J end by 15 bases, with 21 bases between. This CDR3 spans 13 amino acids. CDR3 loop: CATSLGSGTVMFF. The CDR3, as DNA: TGTGCCACCAGTCTGGGCTCCGGGACTGTGATGTTCTTC.

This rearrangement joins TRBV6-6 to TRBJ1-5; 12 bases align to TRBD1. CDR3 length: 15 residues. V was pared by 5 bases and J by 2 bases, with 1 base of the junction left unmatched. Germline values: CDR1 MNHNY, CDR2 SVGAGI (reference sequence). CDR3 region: CASSGTGGGNQPQHF. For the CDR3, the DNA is TGTGCCAGCAGTGGGACAGGGGGCGGCAATCAGCCCCAGCATTTT.

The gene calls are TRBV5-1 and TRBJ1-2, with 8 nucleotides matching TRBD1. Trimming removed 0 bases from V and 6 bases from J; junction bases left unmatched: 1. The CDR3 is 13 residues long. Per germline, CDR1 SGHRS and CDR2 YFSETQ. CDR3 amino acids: CASSLVTGDGYTF. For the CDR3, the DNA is TGCGCCAGCAGCTTGGTGACAGGGGATGGCTACACCTTC. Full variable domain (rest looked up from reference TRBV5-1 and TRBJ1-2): KAGVTQTPRYLIKTRGQQVTLSCSPISGHRSVSWYQQTPGQGLQFLFEYFSETQRNKGNFPGRFSGRQFSNSRSEMNVSTLELGDSALYLCASSLVTGDGYTFGSGTRLTVV.

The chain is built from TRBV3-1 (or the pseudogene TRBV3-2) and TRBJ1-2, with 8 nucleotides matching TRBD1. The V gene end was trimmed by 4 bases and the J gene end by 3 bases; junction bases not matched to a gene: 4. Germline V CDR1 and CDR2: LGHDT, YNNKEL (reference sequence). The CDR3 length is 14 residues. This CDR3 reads CASSLGQGHYGYTF. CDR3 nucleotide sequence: TGTGCCAGCAGCCTCGGACAGGGTCACTATGGCTACACCTTC.

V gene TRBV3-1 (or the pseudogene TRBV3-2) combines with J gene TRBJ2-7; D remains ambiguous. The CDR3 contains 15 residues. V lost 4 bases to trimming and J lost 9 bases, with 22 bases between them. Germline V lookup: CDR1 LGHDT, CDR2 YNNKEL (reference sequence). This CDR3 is CASSLTPSDLSGQYF. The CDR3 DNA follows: TGTGCCAGCAGCCTAACGCCATCTGACCTGTCAGGGCAGTACTTC.

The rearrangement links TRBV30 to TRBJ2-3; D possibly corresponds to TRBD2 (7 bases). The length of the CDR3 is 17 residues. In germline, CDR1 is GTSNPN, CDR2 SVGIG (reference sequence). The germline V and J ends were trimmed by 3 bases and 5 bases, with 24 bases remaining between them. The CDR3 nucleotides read TGTGCCTGGAGAGTGTATAGCCCCGGGGGGCGTAAAGATACGCAGTATTTT. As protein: CAWRVYSPGGRKDTQYF.

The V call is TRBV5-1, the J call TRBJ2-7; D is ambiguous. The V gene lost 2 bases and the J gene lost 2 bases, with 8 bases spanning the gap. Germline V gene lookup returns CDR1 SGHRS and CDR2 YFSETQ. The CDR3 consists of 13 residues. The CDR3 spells CASSLNTAYEQYF. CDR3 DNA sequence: TGCGCCAGCAGCTTAAACACAGCCTACGAGCAGTACTTC.